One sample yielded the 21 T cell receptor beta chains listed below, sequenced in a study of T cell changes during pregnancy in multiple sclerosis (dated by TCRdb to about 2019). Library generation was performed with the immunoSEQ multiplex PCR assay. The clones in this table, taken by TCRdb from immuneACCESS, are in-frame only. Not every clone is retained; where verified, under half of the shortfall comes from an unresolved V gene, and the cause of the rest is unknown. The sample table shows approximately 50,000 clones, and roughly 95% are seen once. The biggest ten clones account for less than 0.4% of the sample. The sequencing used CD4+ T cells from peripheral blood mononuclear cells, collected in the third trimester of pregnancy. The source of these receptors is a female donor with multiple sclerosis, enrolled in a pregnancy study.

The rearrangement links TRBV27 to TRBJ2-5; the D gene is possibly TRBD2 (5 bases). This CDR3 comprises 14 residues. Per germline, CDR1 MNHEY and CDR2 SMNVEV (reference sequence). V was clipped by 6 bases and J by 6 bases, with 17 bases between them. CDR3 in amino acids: CASRLSVTGKTQYF. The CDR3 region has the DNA TGTGCCAGCAGGCTAAGCGTAACCGGGAAGACCCAGTACTTC.

The DNA of the CDR3 is TGTGCCACCAGCAGAGATCAGCTAGCGGGAGGGTGGGACACCGGGGAGCTGTTTTTT. Its protein is CATSRDQLAGGWDTGELFF. The rearrangement links TRBV15 to TRBJ2-2; TRBD2 aligns across 12 bases. The J segment lost 3 bases and the V segment lost 0 bases, leaving 8 bases of the junction unmatched. This CDR3 has 19 amino acids. Looked up from germline, CDR1 is LNHNV and CDR2 is YYDKDF (reference sequence). Full variable domain (rest looked up from reference TRBV15 and TRBJ2-2): DAMVIQNPRYQVTQFGKPVTLSCSQTLNHNVMYWYQQKSSQAPKLLFHYYDKDFNNEADTPDNFQSRRPNTSFCFLDIRSPGLGDTAMYLCATSRDQLAGGWDTGELFFGEGSRLTVL.

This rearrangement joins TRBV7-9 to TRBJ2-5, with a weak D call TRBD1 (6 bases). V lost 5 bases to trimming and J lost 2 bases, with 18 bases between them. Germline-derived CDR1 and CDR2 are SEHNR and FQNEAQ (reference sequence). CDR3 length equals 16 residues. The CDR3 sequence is CASSPPGELRQETQYF. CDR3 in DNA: TGTGCCAGCAGCCCTCCAGGGGAATTAAGACAAGAGACCCAGTACTTC.

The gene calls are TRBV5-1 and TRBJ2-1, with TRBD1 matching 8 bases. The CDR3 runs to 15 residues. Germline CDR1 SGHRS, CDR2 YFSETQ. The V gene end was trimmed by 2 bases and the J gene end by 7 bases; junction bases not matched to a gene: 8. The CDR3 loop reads CASSLDRGFINEQFF. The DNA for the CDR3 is TGCGCCAGCAGCTTAGACAGGGGTTTTATAAATGAGCAGTTCTTC.

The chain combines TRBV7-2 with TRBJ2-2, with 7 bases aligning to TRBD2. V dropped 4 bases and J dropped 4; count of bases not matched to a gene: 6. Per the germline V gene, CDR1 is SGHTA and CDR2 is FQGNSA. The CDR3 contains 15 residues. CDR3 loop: CASSSGWGGTGELFF. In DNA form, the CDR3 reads TGTGCCAGCAGCTCGGGCTGGGGGGGCACCGGGGAGCTGTTTTTT.

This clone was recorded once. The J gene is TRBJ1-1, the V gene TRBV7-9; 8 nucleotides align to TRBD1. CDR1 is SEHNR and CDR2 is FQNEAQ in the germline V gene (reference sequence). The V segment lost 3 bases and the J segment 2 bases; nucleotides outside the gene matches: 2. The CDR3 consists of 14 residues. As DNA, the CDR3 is TGTGCCAGCAGCTTTGGACAGGGTAACACTGAAGCTTTCTTT. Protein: CASSFGQGNTEAFF.

CDR3 nucleotide sequence: TGTGCCAGCATGCGGGACAGCACAGATACGCAGTATTTT. This codes for CASMRDSTDTQYF. The chain has TRBV6-1 and TRBJ2-3, with D possibly being TRBD2 (6 bases). Germline V gene lookup returns CDR1 MNHNS and CDR2 SASEGT. The CDR3 spans 13 residues. V lost 7 bases, J lost 0 bases, and 8 bases lay in between.

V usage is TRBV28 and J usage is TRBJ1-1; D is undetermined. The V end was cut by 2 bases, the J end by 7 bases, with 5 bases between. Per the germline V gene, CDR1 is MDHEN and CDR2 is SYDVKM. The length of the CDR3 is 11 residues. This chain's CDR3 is CASSLRGEAFF. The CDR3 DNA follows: TGTGCCAGCAGTTTACGAGGTGAAGCTTTCTTT. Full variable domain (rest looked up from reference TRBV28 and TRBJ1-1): DVKVTQSSRYLVKRTGEKVFLECVQDMDHENMFWYRQDPGLGLRLIYFSYDVKMKEKGDIPEGYSVSREKKERFSLILESASTNQTSMYLCASSLRGEAFFGQGTRLTVV.

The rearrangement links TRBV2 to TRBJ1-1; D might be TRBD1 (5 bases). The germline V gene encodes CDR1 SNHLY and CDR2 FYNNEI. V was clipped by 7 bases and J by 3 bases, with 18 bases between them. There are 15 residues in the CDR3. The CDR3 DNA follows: TGTGCCAGCATATCGCCAGGGCGTTCGGACACTGAAGCTTTCTTT. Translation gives CASISPGRSDTEAFF. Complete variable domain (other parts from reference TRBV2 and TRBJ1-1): EPEVTQTPSHQVTQMGQEVILRCVPISNHLYFYWYRQILGQKVEFLVSFYNNEISEKSEIFDDQFSVERPDGSNFTLKIRSTKLEDSAMYFCASISPGRSDTEAFFGQGTRLTVV.

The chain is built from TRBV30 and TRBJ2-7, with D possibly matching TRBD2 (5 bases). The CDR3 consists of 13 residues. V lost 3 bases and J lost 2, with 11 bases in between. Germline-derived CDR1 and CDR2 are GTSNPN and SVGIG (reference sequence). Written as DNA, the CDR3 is TGTGCCTGGAGCTCCGGGAATGCCTACGAGCAGTACTTC. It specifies CAWSSGNAYEQYF.

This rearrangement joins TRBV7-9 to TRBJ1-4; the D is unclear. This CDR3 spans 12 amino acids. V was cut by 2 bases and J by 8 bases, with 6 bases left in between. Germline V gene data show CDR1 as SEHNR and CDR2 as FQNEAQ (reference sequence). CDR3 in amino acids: CASSLIREKLFF. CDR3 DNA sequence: TGTGCCAGCAGCTTAATACGGGAAAAACTGTTTTTT.

The CDR3 region is CASSTGDTDTQYF. The CDR3 bases are TGCGCCAGCAGCACCGGGGACACAGATACGCAGTATTTT. The rearrangement joins TRBV5-1 to TRBJ2-3; TRBD2 might be the D (5 bases). Trimming pared 4 bases from V and 2 bases from J, leaving 8 bases between. The CDR3 is made up of 13 amino acids. The germline CDR1 and CDR2 sequences are SGHRS and YFSETQ.

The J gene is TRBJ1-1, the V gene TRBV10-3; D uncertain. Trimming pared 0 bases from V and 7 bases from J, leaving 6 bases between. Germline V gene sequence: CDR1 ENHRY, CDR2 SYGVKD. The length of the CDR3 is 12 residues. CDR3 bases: TGTGCCATCAGTGAGTCTTTCGGTGAAGCTTTCTTT. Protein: CAISESFGEAFF.

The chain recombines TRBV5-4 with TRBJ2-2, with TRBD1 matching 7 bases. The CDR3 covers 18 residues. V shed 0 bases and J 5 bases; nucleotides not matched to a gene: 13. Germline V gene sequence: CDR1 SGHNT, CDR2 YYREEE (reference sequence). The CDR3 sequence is CASSLGRRGQDNTGELFF. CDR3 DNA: TGTGCCAGCAGCTTGGGGCGTAGAGGACAGGATAATACCGGGGAGCTGTTTTTT.

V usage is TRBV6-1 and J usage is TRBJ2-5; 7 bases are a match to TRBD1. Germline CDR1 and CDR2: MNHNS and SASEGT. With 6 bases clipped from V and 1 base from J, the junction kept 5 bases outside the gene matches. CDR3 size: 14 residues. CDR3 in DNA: TGTGCCAGCAGGAAATGGGACAGCCAAGAGACCCAGTACTTC. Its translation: CASRKWDSQETQYF.

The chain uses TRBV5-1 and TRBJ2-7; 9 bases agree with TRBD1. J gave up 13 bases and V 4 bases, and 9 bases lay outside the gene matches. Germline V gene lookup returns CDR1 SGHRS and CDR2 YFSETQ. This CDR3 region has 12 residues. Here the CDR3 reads CASSTSGTGIYF. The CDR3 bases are TGCGCCAGCAGCACCTCCGGGACAGGGATTTACTTC.

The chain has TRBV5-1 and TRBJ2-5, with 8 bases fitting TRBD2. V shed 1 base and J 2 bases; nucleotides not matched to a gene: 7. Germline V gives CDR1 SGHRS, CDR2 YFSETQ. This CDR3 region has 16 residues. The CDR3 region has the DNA TGCGCCAGCAGCTTGAGGGCGGGAGGAGGGCAAGAGACCCAGTACTTC. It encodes CASSLRAGGGQETQYF.

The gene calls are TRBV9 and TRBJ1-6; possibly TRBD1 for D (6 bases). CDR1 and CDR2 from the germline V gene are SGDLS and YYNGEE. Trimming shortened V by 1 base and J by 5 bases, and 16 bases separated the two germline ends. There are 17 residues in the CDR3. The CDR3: CASSVQAGRGNNSPLHF. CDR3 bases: TGTGCCAGCAGCGTACAGGCGGGCAGGGGTAATAATTCACCCCTCCACTTT.

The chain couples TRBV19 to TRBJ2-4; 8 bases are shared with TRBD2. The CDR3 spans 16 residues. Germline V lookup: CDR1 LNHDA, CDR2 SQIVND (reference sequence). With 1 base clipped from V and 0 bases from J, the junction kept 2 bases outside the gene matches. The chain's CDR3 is CASSIAAGGAKNIQYF. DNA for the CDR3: TGTGCCAGTAGTATAGCGGCGGGGGGAGCCAAAAACATTCAGTACTTC.

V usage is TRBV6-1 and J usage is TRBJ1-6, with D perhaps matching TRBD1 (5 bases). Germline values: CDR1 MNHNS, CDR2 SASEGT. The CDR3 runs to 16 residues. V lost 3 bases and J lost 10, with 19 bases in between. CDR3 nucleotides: TGTGCCAGCAGTGAGGAGGGTAGGGGAGGTAACTCACCCCTCCACTTT. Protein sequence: CASSEEGRGGNSPLHF.

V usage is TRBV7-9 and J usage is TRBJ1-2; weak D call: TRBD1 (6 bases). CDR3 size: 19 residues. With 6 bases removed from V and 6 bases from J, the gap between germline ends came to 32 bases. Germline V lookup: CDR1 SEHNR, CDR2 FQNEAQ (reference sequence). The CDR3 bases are TGTGCCAGCAGTGTCGTTTTTAGAAGGGGGACGGTCCAGGACCATGGCTACACCTTC. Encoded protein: CASSVVFRRGTVQDHGYTF.